The sequence of this TCR beta chain was determined in a study of blood T cells in healthy people across ages. Trimming left V 11 bases short and J 2 bases short, with 14 bases between. The CDR3 loop spans 13 amino acids. The germline V gene encodes CDR1 ENHRY and CDR2 SYGVKD. Next came a second PCR, run for about 6 to 11 cycles, which used a sample-barcoded 5' primer along with a J-beta primer mix. MiXCR, applied by TCRdb to the 5' RACE reads, yields one record per CDR3 protein. The repertoire consists of some 1,000,000 distinct CDR3 sequences, with almost 25% occurring once and the leading ten covering less than 0.85%. These data were also filed under a second study, of T cells of mothers and their children. That paper states: Nine systemically healthy Caucasian donors: three mothers, six children.

Sequencing was done on a sample of blood. This chain connects TRBV10-3 to TRBJ2-3; no reliable D call. The receptor was derived from a girl aged 2-10 years in good health. The CDR3 here is CASVAGITDTQYF. CDR3 nucleotide sequence: TGTGCCTCCGTTGCCGGAATCACAGATACGCAGTATTTT.